Presented here are 26 T cell receptor beta chains from one specimen sequenced in a study of T cells in Graves' hyperthyroidism and ophthalmopathy. TCR beta CDR3 regions were amplified from RNA transcripts. RT-PCR in the first round (using the HTBI primer set) targeted the TCR CDR3. TCRdb reprocessed the multiplex PCR reads with MiXCR, giving one entry per CDR3 protein. The data contain around 400,000 distinct CDR3 sequences, roughly 25% of them singletons. Sequenced: blood. These receptors were taken from a man aged 45-65 years with Graves' hyperthyroidism.

Only one count was recorded for this clonotype. V is TRBV19 and J is TRBJ1-1; D not certain. The germline CDR1 and CDR2 sequences are LNHDA and SQIVND (reference sequence). The CDR3 contains 13 residues. V was clipped by 11 bases and J by 2 bases, with 15 bases between them. The CDR3 region is CASGGGANTEAFF. The CDR3 DNA sequence: TGTGCCTCGGGAGGTGGAGCCAACACTGAAGCTTTCTTT.

The CDR3 DNA reads as TGCAGTGCTAGAAGTCTAGCGGCCTACGAGCAGTACTTC. This codes for CSARSLAAYEQYF. This chain links TRBV20-1 with TRBJ2-7; 7 bases match TRBD2. Per germline, CDR1 DFQATT and CDR2 SNEGSKA (reference sequence). CDR3 length: 13 residues. J gave up 2 bases and V 2 bases, and 3 bases lay outside the gene matches.

This CDR3 is CASGASGMNTDTQYF. In DNA, the CDR3 is TGTGCCAGCGGCGCTAGCGGGATGAACACAGATACGCAGTATTTT. The chain employs TRBV6-2 or TRBV6-3 and TRBJ2-3; 9 nucleotides align to TRBD2. The V and J ends lost 8 bases and 2 bases, in that order; junction bases with no gene match: 8. This CDR3 region has 15 residues. CDR1 is MNHEY and CDR2 is SVGEGT in the germline V gene.

This clonotype was seen a handful of times. The gene calls are TRBV12-5 and TRBJ2-7; 11 bases agree with TRBD2. V shed 6 bases and J 7 bases; nucleotides not matched to a gene: 5. The CDR3 contains 13 residues. The germline V gene encodes CDR1 LGHNT and CDR2 FRNRAP. This CDR3 is CASGLAGGGEQYF. Here the CDR3 DNA reads TGTGCTAGTGGCCTAGCGGGAGGAGGAGAGCAGTACTTC.

The chain combines TRBV29-1 with TRBJ2-3; tentative D call: TRBD2 (5 bases). The CDR3 has 13 residues. Per the germline V gene, CDR1 is SQVTM and CDR2 is ANQGSEA. Trimming left V 1 base short and J 4 bases short, with 9 bases between. This chain's CDR3 is CSVEGGLADTQYF. The DNA for the CDR3 is TGCAGCGTTGAAGGCGGGTTGGCAGATACGCAGTATTTT.

This chain joins TRBV28 and TRBJ1-6; 10 positions match TRBD1. The CDR3 extends over 16 amino acids. The ends lost 3 bases at V and 7 bases at J; junction bases unmatched: 6. The germline gives CDR1 MDHEN, CDR2 SYDVKM. The chain's CDR3 is CASSFPRTGGNSPLHF. DNA for the CDR3: TGTGCCAGCAGTTTTCCCCGGACAGGGGGAAATTCACCCCTCCACTTT.

The genes are TRBV18 and TRBJ2-3; 7 bases line up with TRBD2. V dropped 1 base and J dropped 2; count of bases not matched to a gene: 6. CDR1 is KGHSH, CDR2 LQKENI, per germline. The CDR3 length is 16 residues. Written as DNA, the CDR3 is TGTGCCAGCTCACCACTGCGGGAGTGGCTCACAGATACGCAGTATTTT. It yields the protein CASSPLREWLTDTQYF.

The V call is TRBV13, the J call TRBJ2-7, with a tentative D call TRBD1 (6 bases). The CDR3 is made up of 14 amino acids. V dropped 3 bases and J dropped 5 bases, with 14 bases sitting between them. Germline V gives CDR1 PRHDT, CDR2 FYEKMQ (reference sequence). Written as DNA, the CDR3 is TGTGCCAGCAGCTTTCAGGGGACAATTGACGAGCAGTACTTC. Translation: CASSFQGTIDEQYF.

This clonotype has a handful of counts. The chain links TRBV12-3 or TRBV12-4 to TRBJ1-2; D perhaps matches TRBD1 (6 bases). The CDR3 is made up of 17 amino acids. V gave up 0 bases and J gave up 0 bases, with 14 bases separating them. The CDR3 reads CASSLALRTVSNYGYTF. The CDR3 DNA reads as TGTGCCAGCAGTTTAGCGCTCCGGACAGTTTCTAACTATGGCTACACCTTC.

This clonotype appeared a single time. The V and J genes are TRBV7-9 and TRBJ1-5; 7 bases match TRBD1. This CDR3 spans 15 amino acids. V was pared by 5 bases and J by 4 bases, with 8 bases of the junction left unmatched. From germline, CDR1 is SEHNR and CDR2 FQNEAQ (reference sequence). CDR3 DNA sequence: TGTGCCAGCAGCGAGGGGACAGACTATAATCAGCCCCAGCATTTT. It specifies CASSEGTDYNQPQHF.

This clonotype occurred many times. The V gene is TRBV28, the J gene TRBJ2-5, with 9 bases matching TRBD2. The junction had 3 bases not matched to a gene; V was cut back by 5 bases and J by 2 bases. In germline, CDR1 is MDHEN, CDR2 SYDVKM. This CDR3 contains 14 residues. The CDR3 region has the DNA TGTGCCAGCAGTCTAGCGGGGCTTCAAGAGACCCAGTACTTC. Its translation is CASSLAGLQETQYF. Based on the CDR3 plus reference TRBV28 and TRBJ2-5, the full variable domain is DVKVTQSSRYLVKRTGEKVFLECVQDMDHENMFWYRQDPGLGLRLIYFSYDVKMKEKGDIPEGYSVSREKKERFSLILESASTNQTSMYLCASSLAGLQETQYFGPGTRLLVL.

The rearrangement uses TRBV5-6 and TRBJ1-4; no clear D gene. V was cut by 2 bases and J by 2 bases, with 13 bases left in between. Germline CDR1 is SGHDT and CDR2 is YYEEEE. The CDR3 totals 16 residues. The CDR3 DNA reads TGTGCCAGCAGCTTATTCGTGTCTACCACTAATGAAAAACTGTTTTTT. It encodes CASSLFVSTTNEKLFF.

This clonotype was detected a few times. The gene calls are TRBV20-1 and TRBJ2-7, with 8 bases matching TRBD1. The CDR3 length is 13 residues. J was trimmed by 3 bases and V by 3 bases; bases with no gene match: 4. The germline V gene has CDR1 DFQATT and CDR2 SNEGSKA (reference sequence). The CDR3 is CSASPTGGYEQYF. CDR3 coding DNA: TGCAGTGCTAGCCCTACAGGGGGCTACGAGCAGTACTTC.

The chain joins TRBV12-3 or TRBV12-4 to TRBJ1-5; D remains ambiguous. Trimming cost V 2 bases and J 7 bases, with 9 bases left between them. CDR3 size: 13 residues. Written as DNA, the CDR3 is TGTGCCAGCAGTTTATTTTCGGACCAGCCCCAGCATTTT. Its translation is CASSLFSDQPQHF.

The sample holds a few counts of this clonotype. This sequence joins TRBV20-1 and TRBJ2-7, with TRBD2 identical over 10 bases. Germline V CDR1 and CDR2: DFQATT, SNEGSKA (reference sequence). V gave up 0 bases and J gave up 0 bases; unmatched junction bases: 8. The CDR3 has 17 residues. CDR3 DNA: TGCAGTGCTAGAGACCCCACTAGCGGGACCCGCTCCTACGAGCAGTACTTC. This codes for CSARDPTSGTRSYEQYF.

The chain couples TRBV12-3 or TRBV12-4 to TRBJ2-5, with D possibly matching TRBD1 (6 bases). Between the trimmed V and J ends, which lost 1 base and 2 bases, there was a span of 8 bases. CDR3 length: 14 residues. CDR3 in amino acids: CASSLGRGQETQYF. As DNA, the CDR3 is TGTGCCAGCAGTTTAGGTAGGGGGCAAGAGACCCAGTACTTC.

This sequence joins TRBV7-6 and TRBJ2-7; TRBD1 matches at 9 bases. This CDR3 is 17 amino acids long. Trimming cost V 0 bases and J 2 bases; bases outside gene matches: 8. Germline V gene lookup returns CDR1 SGHVS and CDR2 FNYEAQ. The CDR3 DNA is TGTGCCAGCAGCTTAGCGGCTGGGACAGGGTCAACCTACGAGCAGTACTTC. Amino acid sequence: CASSLAAGTGSTYEQYF.

V gene TRBV4-1 combines with J gene TRBJ2-3; TRBD2 aligns across 11 bases. Looked up from germline, CDR1 is MGHRA and CDR2 is YSYEKL. The CDR3 covers 18 residues. The V gene end was trimmed by 4 bases and the J gene end by 0 bases; junction bases not matched to a gene: 9. The CDR3 DNA reads TGCGCCAGCAGCCTCACAACCGGGACTAGCGGTAGCACAGATACGCAGTATTTT. Amino acid sequence: CASSLTTGTSGSTDTQYF.

This clonotype came up a few times. This rearrangement joins TRBV5-1 to TRBJ2-4, with 7 positions matching TRBD2. CDR1 and CDR2 (germline): SGHRS, YFSETQ. CDR3 size: 16 residues. Germline trimming cut 0 bases from V and 1 base from J; bases unmatched to any gene: 4. The DNA for the CDR3 is TGCGCCAGCAGCTTGGGCGGGAGTCGGGCCAAAAACATTCAGTACTTC. This sequence encodes CASSLGGSRAKNIQYF.

This clonotype was found a few times. The J gene is TRBJ2-7, the V gene TRBV5-1; D is ambiguous. Trimming cost V 1 base and J 2 bases, with 10 bases left between them. CDR1 and CDR2 (germline): SGHRS, YFSETQ. This CDR3 comprises 14 residues. The CDR3 sequence: CASSLKIEAYEQYF. The DNA of the CDR3 is TGCGCCAGCAGCTTGAAGATAGAGGCCTACGAGCAGTACTTC.

The chain recombines TRBV5-4 with TRBJ2-7; no reliable D call. This CDR3 spans 15 amino acids. V lost 0 bases and J lost 2, with 12 bases in between. CDR1 is SGHNT, CDR2 YYREEE, per germline (reference sequence). For the CDR3, the DNA is TGTGCCAGCAGCTTGGATCAGTTTGGAACCTACGAGCAGTACTTC. As protein: CASSLDQFGTYEQYF.

This clonotype was recorded many times. V usage is TRBV2 and J usage is TRBJ2-7, with a possible D match to TRBD2 (6 bases). CDR3 size: 15 residues. Between the trimmed V and J ends, which lost 7 bases and 1 base, there was a span of 17 bases. CDR1 is SNHLY, CDR2 FYNNEI, per germline. CDR3 in amino acids: CASTEVGTSSYEQYF. CDR3 nucleotides: TGTGCCAGCACCGAAGTCGGGACTTCGTCCTACGAGCAGTACTTC. Using reference TRBV2 and TRBJ2-7 for the parts outside the CDR3, the full variable domain is EPEVTQTPSHQVTQMGQEVILRCVPISNHLYFYWYRQILGQKVEFLVSFYNNEISEKSEIFDDQFSVERPDGSNFTLKIRSTKLEDSAMYFCASTEVGTSSYEQYFGPGTRLTVT.

In this sample, this clonotype turned up a few times. The chain couples TRBV27 to TRBJ2-1; weak D call: TRBD2 (5 bases). The CDR3 has 13 amino acids. The V and J ends lost 3 bases and 10 bases respectively, with 13 bases between them. CDR1 is MNHEY, CDR2 SMNVEV, per germline (reference sequence). CDR3 sequence reads: CASSFSEAREQFF. The CDR3 DNA is TGTGCCAGCAGTTTTTCGGAGGCGAGGGAGCAGTTCTTC.

In this sample, this clonotype turned up a few times. The J gene is TRBJ1-2, the V gene TRBV3-1, with D possibly matching TRBD1 (6 bases). The CDR3 is 15 amino acids. Germline CDR1 reads LGHDT; CDR2 reads YNNKEL (reference sequence). V lost 7 bases, J lost 8 bases, and 23 bases lay in between. In nucleotides, the CDR3 is TGTGCCAGCACTTCGGGGGCAGATCCCTTCGGGGGCTACACCTTC. This codes for CASTSGADPFGGYTF.

This clonotype was counted ten times or more. The rearrangement uses TRBV7-3 and TRBJ2-3; weak D call: TRBD2 (5 bases). The CDR3 loop spans 15 amino acids. Looked up from germline, CDR1 is SGHTA and CDR2 is FQGTGA. V lost 6 bases to trimming and J lost 2 bases, with 15 bases between them. This CDR3 reads CASRSVGLATDTQYF. CDR3 nucleotides: TGTGCCAGCAGATCCGTTGGACTGGCCACAGATACGCAGTATTTT.

This clonotype was detected a few times. The chain joins TRBV5-1 to TRBJ2-7; 9 bases are a match to TRBD2. Germline CDR1 reads SGHRS; CDR2 reads YFSETQ. The junction had 8 bases not matched to a gene; V was cut back by 4 bases and J by 6 bases. CDR3 size: 14 residues. Here the CDR3 DNA reads TGCGCCAGCAGCCAACTAGCGGGTCGTCCCGAGCAGTACTTC. It translates to CASSQLAGRPEQYF.